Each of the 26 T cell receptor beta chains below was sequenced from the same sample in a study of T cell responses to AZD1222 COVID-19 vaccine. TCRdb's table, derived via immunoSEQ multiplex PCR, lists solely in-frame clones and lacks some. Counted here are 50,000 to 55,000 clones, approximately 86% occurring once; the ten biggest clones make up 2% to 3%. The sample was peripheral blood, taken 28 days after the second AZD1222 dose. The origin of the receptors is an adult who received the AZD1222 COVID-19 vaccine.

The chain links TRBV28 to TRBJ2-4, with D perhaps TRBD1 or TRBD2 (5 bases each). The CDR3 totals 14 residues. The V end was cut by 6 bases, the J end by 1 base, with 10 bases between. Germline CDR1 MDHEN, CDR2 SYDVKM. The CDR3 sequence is CASSEGRAKNIQYF. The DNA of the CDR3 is TGTGCCAGCAGCGAGGGGCGGGCCAAAAACATTCAGTACTTC.

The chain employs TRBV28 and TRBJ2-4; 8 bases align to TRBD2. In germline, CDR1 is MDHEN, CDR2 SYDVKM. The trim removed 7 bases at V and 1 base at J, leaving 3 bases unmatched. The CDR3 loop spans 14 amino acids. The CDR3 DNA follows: TGTGCCAGCATCCCGGGAGGGGCCAAAAACATTCAGTACTTC. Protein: CASIPGGAKNIQYF.

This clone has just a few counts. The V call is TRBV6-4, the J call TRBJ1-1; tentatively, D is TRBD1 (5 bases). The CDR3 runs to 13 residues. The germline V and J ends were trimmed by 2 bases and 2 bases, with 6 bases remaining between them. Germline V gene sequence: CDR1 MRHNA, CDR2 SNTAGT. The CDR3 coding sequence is TGTGCCAGCAGTGACCGGGACAACACTGAAGCTTTCTTT. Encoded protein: CASSDRDNTEAFF.

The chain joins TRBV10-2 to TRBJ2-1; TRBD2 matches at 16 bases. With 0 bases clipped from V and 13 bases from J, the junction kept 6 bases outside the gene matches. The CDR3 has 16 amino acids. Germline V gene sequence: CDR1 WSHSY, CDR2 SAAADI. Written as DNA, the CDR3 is TGCGCCAGCAGTGAGTCGGGACTAGCGGGAGGGCAGAAACAGTTCTTC. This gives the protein CASSESGLAGGQKQFF.

CDR3 region: CASSPGTSGTRSTDTQYF. As DNA, the CDR3 is TGTGCCAGCAGCCCCGGGACTAGCGGGACGCGAAGCACAGATACGCAGTATTTT. The chain is built from TRBV5-4 and TRBJ2-3; the match to TRBD2 covers 13 bases. After removal of 4 bases from V and 0 bases from J, the junction contained 8 bases not matched to a gene. Germline CDR1 is SGHNT and CDR2 is YYREEE (reference sequence). The CDR3 is 18 amino acids.

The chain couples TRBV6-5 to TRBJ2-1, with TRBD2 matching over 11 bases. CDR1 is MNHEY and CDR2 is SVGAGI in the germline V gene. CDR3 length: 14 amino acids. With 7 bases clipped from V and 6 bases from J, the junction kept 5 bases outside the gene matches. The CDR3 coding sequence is TGTGCCAGCAATTTAGCGGGAGGGGGCAATGAGCAGTTCTTC. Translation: CASNLAGGGNEQFF.

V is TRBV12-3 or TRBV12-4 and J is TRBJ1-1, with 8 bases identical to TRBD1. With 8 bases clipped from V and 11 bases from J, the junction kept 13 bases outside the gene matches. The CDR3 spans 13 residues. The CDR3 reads CASGVGTGRAAFF. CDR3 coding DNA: TGTGCCAGCGGCGTAGGGACAGGCCGGGCGGCTTTCTTT.

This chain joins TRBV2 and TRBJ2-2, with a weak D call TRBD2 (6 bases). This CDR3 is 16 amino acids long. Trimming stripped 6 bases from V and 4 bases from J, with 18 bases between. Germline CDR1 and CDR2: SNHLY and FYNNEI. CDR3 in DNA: TGTGCCAGCAGGGAAAGGAGCGGGCTCCTCACCGGGGAGCTGTTTTTT. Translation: CASRERSGLLTGELFF.

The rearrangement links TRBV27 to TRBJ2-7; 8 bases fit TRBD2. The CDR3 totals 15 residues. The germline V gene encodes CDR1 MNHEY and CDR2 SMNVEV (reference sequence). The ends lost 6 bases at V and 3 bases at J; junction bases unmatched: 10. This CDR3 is CASRPEAGGYYEQYF. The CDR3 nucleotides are TGTGCCAGCAGACCTGAGGCGGGAGGCTACTACGAGCAGTACTTC.

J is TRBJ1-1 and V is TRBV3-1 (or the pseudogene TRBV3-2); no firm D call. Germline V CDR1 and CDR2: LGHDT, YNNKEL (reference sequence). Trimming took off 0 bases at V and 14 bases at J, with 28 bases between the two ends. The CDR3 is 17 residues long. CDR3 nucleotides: TGTGCCAGCAGCCAAGAGCCGCCCCAGGTTCCCTCCCTAAGGCAGTTCTTT. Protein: CASSQEPPQVPSLRQFF.

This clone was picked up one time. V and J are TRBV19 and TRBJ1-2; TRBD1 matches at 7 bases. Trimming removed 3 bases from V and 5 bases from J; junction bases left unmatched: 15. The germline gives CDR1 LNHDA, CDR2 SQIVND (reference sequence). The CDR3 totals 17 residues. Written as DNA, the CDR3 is TGTGCCAGTAGTATCCCCTCTCCGGGACAGCTACCTTATGGCTACACCTTC. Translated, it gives CASSIPSPGQLPYGYTF.

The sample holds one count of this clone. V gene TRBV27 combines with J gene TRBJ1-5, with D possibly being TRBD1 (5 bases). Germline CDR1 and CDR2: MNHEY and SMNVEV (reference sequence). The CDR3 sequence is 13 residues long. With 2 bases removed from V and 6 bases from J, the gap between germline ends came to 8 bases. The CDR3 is CASSLEGSQPQHF. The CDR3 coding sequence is TGTGCCAGCAGTTTAGAGGGGAGTCAGCCCCAGCATTTT.

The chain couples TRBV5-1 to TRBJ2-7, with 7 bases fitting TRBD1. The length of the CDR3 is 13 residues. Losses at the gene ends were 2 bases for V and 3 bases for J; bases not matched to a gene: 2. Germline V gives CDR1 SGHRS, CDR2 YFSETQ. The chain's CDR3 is CASSFQGDYEQYF. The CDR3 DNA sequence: TGCGCCAGCAGCTTTCAGGGGGACTACGAGCAGTACTTC.

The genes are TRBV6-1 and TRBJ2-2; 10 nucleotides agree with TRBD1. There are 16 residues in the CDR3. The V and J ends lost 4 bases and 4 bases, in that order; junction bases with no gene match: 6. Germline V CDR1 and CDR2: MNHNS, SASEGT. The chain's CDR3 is CASSADRGRTTGELFF. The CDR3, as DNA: TGTGCCAGCAGTGCAGACAGGGGGCGGACCACCGGGGAGCTGTTTTTT.

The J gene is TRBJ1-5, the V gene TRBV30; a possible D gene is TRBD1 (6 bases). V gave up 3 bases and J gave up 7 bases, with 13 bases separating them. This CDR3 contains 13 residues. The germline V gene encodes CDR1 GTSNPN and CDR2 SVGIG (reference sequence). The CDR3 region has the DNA TGTGCCTGGAGAGAACCGGGACACCAGCCCCAGCATTTT. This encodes CAWREPGHQPQHF.

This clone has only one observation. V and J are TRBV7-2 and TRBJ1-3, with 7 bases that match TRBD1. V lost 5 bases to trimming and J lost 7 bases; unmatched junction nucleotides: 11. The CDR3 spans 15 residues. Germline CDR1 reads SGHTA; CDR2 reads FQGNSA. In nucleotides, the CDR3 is TGTGCCAGCAGCACAGGGGCAGGTGGAGGGAACACCATATATTTT. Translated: CASSTGAGGGNTIYF.

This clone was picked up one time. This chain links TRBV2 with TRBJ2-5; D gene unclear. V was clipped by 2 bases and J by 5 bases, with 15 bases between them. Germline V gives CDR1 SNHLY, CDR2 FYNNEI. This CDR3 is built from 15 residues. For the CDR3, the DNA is TGTGCCAGCAGTGAAAGTCCTCGGGCAGGCGAGACCCAGTACTTC. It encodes CASSESPRAGETQYF.

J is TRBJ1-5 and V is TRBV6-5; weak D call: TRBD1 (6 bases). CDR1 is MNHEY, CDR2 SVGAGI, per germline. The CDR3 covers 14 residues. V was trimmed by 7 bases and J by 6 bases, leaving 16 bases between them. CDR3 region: CASTPDSRRQPQHF. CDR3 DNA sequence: TGTGCCAGCACCCCGGACAGCAGACGTCAGCCCCAGCATTTT.

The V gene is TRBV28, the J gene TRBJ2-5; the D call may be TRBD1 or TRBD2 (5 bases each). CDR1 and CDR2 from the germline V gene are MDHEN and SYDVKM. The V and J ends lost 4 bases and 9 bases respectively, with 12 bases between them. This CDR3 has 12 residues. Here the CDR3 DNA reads TGTGCCAGCAGTTCGGGGCGATCGGCCCAGTACTTC. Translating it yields CASSSGRSAQYF. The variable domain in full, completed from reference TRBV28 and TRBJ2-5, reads DVKVTQSSRYLVKRTGEKVFLECVQDMDHENMFWYRQDPGLGLRLIYFSYDVKMKEKGDIPEGYSVSREKKERFSLILESASTNQTSMYLCASSSGRSAQYFGPGTRLLVL.

CDR3 in DNA: TGTGCCAGCAGCGTAGAGGGACTAGCGGGAGGGATTTTGGAGCAGTTCTTC. Translation: CASSVEGLAGGILEQFF. The chain joins TRBV9 to TRBJ2-1, with 16 bases that match TRBD2. Germline-derived CDR1 and CDR2 are SGDLS and YYNGEE. The junction had 7 bases not matched to a gene; V was cut back by 0 bases and J by 10 bases. This CDR3 spans 17 amino acids.

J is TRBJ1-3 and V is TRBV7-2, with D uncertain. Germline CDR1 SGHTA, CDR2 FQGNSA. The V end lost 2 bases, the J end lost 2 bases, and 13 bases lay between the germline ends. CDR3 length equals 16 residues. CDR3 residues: CASSLPPGTAGNTIYF. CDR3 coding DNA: TGTGCCAGCAGCTTACCCCCGGGAACGGCTGGAAACACCATATATTTT.

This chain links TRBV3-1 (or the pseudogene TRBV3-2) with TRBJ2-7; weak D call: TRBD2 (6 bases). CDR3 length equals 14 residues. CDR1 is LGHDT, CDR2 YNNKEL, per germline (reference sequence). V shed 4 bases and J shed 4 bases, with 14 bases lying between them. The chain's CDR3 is CASSPRGVWYEQYF. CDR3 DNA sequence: TGTGCCAGCAGCCCGCGGGGTGTCTGGTACGAGCAGTACTTC.

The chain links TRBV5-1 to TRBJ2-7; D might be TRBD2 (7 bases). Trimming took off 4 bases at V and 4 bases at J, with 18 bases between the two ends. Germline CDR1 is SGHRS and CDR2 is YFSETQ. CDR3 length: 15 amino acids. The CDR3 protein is CASSRMGAGAYEQYF. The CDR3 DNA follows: TGCGCCAGCAGCCGGATGGGGGCGGGAGCGTACGAGCAGTACTTC.

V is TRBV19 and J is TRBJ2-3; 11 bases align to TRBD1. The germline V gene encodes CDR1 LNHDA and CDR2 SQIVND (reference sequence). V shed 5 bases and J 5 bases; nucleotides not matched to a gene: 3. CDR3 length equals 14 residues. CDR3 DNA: TGTGCCAGTAGTTTCGGGACAGGGGGAGATACGCAGTATTTT. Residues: CASSFGTGGDTQYF.

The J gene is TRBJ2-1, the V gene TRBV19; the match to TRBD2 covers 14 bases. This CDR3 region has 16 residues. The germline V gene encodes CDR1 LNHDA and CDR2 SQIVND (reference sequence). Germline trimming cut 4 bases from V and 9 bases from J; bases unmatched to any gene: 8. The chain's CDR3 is CASSTPGTSGRGEQFF. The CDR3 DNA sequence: TGTGCCAGTAGTACGCCCGGGACTAGCGGGAGAGGTGAGCAGTTCTTC. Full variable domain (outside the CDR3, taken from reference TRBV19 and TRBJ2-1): DGGITQSPKYLFRKEGQNVTLSCEQNLNHDAMYWYRQDPGQGLRLIYYSQIVNDFQKGDIAEGYSVSREKKESFPLTVTSAQKNPTAFYLCASSTPGTSGRGEQFFGPGTRLTVL.

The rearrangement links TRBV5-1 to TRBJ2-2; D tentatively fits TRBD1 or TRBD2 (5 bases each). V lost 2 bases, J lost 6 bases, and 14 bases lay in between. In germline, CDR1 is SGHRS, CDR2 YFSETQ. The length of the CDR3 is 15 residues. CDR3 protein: CASSFSGTAAGELFF. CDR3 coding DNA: TGCGCCAGCAGCTTTTCGGGGACGGCGGCCGGGGAGCTGTTTTTT.